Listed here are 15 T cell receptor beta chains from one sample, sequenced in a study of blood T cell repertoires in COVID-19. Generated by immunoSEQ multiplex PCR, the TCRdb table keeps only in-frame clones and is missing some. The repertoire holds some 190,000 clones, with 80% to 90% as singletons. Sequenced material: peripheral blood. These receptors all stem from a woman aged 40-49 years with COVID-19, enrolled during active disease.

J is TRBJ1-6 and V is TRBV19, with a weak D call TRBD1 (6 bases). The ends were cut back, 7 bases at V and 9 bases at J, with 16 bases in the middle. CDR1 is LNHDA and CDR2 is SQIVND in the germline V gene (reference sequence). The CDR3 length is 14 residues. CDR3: CASISPGAGSPLHF. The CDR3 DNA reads TGTGCCAGTATTTCACCAGGGGCTGGTTCACCCCTCCACTTT.

The CDR3 DNA is TGTGCCAGCAGGCTAGTTCCGACAGATACGCAGTATTTT. Protein product: CASRLVPTDTQYF. V usage is TRBV11-2 and J usage is TRBJ2-3; D gene ambiguous. V gave up 6 bases and J gave up 3 bases, with 10 bases separating them. CDR3 size: 13 residues. The V gene's germline CDR1 is SGHAT and CDR2 FQNNGV.

CDR3 DNA sequence: TGTGCCAGCAGTTTGGAGAGGCGGGAAAAACTGTTTTTT. It codes for CASSLERREKLFF. The rearrangement uses TRBV12-3 or TRBV12-4 and TRBJ1-4; D gene ambiguous. Trimming pared 3 bases from V and 8 bases from J, leaving 10 bases between. The CDR3 runs 13 residues.

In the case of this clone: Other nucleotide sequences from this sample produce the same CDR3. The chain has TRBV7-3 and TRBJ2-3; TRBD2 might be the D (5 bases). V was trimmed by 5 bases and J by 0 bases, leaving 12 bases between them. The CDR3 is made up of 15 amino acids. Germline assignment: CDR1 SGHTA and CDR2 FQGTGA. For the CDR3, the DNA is TGTGCCAGCAGCCTCGCTGGCGGGAGCACAGATACGCAGTATTTT. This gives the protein CASSLAGGSTDTQYF.

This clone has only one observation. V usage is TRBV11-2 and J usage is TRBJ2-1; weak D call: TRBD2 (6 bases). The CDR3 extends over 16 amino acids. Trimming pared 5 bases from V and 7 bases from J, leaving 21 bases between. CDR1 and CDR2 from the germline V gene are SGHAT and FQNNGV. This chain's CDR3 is CASSPRSGESLNEQFF. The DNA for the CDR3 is TGTGCCAGCAGCCCTAGATCGGGGGAGAGTTTGAATGAGCAGTTCTTC.

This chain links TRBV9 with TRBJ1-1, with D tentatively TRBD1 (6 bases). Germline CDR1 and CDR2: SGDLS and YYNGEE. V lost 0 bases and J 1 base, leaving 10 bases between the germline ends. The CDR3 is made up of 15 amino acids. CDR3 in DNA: TGTGCCAGCAGCGTAGACGGCAGGGGGAACACTGAAGCTTTCTTT. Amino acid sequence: CASSVDGRGNTEAFF.

CDR3 amino acids: CASSESRQGRRSEAFF. Written as DNA, the CDR3 is TGTGCCAGCAGTGAAAGTAGACAGGGGAGAAGGTCTGAAGCTTTCTTT. V and J are TRBV25-1 and TRBJ1-1; TRBD1 matches 8 bases. Germline V gene sequence: CDR1 MGHDK, CDR2 SYGVNS. The CDR3 is 16 amino acids. With 2 bases clipped from V and 6 bases from J, the junction kept 11 bases outside the gene matches.

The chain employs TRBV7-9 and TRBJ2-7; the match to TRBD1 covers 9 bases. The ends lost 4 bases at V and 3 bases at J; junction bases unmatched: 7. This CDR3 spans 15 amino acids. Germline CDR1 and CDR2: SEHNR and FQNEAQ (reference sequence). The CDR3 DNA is TGTGCCAGCAGCTCCTGGACAGGGGCCGACTACGAGCAGTACTTC. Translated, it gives CASSSWTGADYEQYF.

The CDR3 DNA reads as TGTGCCAGTAGTGCCGGGTACAATGAGCAGTTCTTC. Encoded protein: CASSAGYNEQFF. The chain has TRBV19 and TRBJ2-1; D remains unclear. The CDR3 totals 12 residues. Germline values: CDR1 LNHDA, CDR2 SQIVND (reference sequence). Trimming stripped 5 bases from V and 4 bases from J, with 6 bases between.

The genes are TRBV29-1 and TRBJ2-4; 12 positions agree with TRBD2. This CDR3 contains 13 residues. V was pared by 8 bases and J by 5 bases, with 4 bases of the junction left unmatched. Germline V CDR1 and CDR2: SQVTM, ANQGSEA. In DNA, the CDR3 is TGCAGCTGCGGACTAGCGGGACAAAACATTCAGTACTTC. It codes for CSCGLAGQNIQYF.

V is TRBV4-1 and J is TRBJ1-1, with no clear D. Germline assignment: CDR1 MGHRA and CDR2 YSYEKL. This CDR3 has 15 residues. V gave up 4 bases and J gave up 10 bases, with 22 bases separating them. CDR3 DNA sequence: TGCGCCAGCAGCCCGCCCCGCCGACTGCGTCCACCAGCTTTCTTT. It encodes CASSPPRRLRPPAFF.

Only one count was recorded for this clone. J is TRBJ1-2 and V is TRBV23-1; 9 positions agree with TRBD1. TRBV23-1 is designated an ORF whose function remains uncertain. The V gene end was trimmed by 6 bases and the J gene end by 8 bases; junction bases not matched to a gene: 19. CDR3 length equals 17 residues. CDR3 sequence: CASRPSIPGTGCGGYTF. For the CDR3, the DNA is TGCGCCAGCAGACCTTCGATTCCAGGGACAGGGTGCGGCGGCTACACCTTC.

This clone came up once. Here the CDR3 reads CASSSPGTTKTYEQYF. The CDR3 DNA reads TGTGCCAGTAGTTCTCCCGGGACTACTAAAACCTACGAGCAGTACTTC. The chain carries TRBV19 and TRBJ2-7; TRBD2 agrees at 7 bases. Germline V gives CDR1 LNHDA, CDR2 SQIVND (reference sequence). The CDR3 is 16 residues long. After removal of 5 bases from V and 2 bases from J, the junction contained 12 bases not matched to a gene. The variable domain in full, completed from reference TRBV19 and TRBJ2-7, reads DGGITQSPKYLFRKEGQNVTLSCEQNLNHDAMYWYRQDPGQGLRLIYYSQIVNDFQKGDIAEGYSVSREKKESFPLTVTSAQKNPTAFYLCASSSPGTTKTYEQYFGPGTRLTVT.

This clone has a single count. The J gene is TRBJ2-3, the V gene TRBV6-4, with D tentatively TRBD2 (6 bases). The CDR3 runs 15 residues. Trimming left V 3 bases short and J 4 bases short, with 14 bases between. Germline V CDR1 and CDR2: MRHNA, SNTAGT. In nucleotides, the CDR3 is TGTGCCAGCAGTGAGGGACTGCAATCTTCAGATACGCAGTATTTT. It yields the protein CASSEGLQSSDTQYF.

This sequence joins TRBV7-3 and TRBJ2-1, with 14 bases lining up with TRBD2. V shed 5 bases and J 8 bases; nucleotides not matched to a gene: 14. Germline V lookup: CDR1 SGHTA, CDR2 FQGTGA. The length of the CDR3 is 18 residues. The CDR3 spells CASSLTPKGLAGEYEQFF. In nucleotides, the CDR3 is TGTGCCAGCAGCCTTACGCCCAAGGGACTAGCGGGAGAATATGAGCAGTTCTTC.